This is a list of T cell receptor beta chains from one sample in a study of identical twins. MiXCR was run by TCRdb on the 5' RACE reads, yielding one entry per CDR3 protein. The data contain a few hundred thousand distinct CDR3 sequences, about 18% of them singletons. The sequencing input was naive T cells sorted from blood. All receptors derive from a man over 45 in good health. The CDR3 runs from the conserved cysteine through the conserved F or W. D genes are given only for firm matches. Only some rows state a clone size, as once, few, many or a class for expanded clones.

>many|TRBJ2-1|.|TRBV7-2
CASSLRGTEQFF
TGTGCCAGCAGCTTACGAGGGACTGAGCAGTTCTTC
>.|TRBJ1-5|.|TRBV6-6
CASSYSGPQHF
TGTGCCAGCAGTTACTCTGGGCCCCAGCATTTT
>.|TRBJ1-2|.|TRBV12-3/TRBV12-4
CASSFSGLVYGYTF
TGTGCCAGCAGTTTTTCAGGGCTCGTCTATGGCTACACCTTC
>.|TRBJ2-3|TRBD2|TRBV5-6
CASSSLAGSSTDTQYF
TGTGCCAGCAGCTCATTAGCGGGCTCTAGCACAGATACGCAGTATTTT
>many|TRBJ1-4|TRBD1|TRBV12-3/TRBV12-4
CASRPGQGASNEKLFF
TGTGCCAGCAGGCCGGGACAGGGGGCTTCTAATGAAAAACTGTTTTTT
>few|TRBJ2-1|TRBD2|TRBV29-1
CSVEITSGRYNEQFF
TGCAGCGTTGAGATCACTAGCGGGAGGTACAATGAGCAGTTCTTC
>.|TRBJ2-3|TRBD2|TRBV20-1
CSALAGGLGDTQYF
TGCAGTGCTCTAGCGGGGGGCTTGGGAGATACGCAGTATTTT
>many|TRBJ2-5|.|TRBV20-1
CSARDPGETQYF
TGCAGTGCTAGAGATCCAGGAGAGACCCAGTACTTC
>.|TRBJ2-3|TRBD2|TRBV6-1
CASTEWGLEDTQYF
TGTGCCAGCACAGAATGGGGACTAGAGGATACGCAGTATTTT
>few|TRBJ2-3|TRBD2|TRBV5-1
CASSFQGRGGSDTQYF
TGCGCCAGCAGCTTCCAAGGGCGGGGGGGCTCAGATACGCAGTATTTT
>.|TRBJ2-7|.|TRBV29-1
CSVASDSSYEQYF
TGCAGCGTGGCCTCAGATAGCTCCTACGAGCAGTACTTC
>few|TRBJ1-5|.|TRBV21-1
CASSRVVNQPQHF
TGTGCCAGCAGCAGGGTTGTTAATCAGCCCCAGCATTTT
>.|TRBJ2-1|.|TRBV5-4
CASSLLGTGYNGQFF
TGTGCCAGCAGCTTGTTAGGGACGGGGTACAATGGGCAGTTCTTC
>few|TRBJ2-1|TRBD1|TRBV10-3
CAINNVGGDSYNEQFF
TGTGCCATCAATAACGTAGGGGGCGATTCCTACAATGAGCAGTTCTTC
>few|TRBJ2-3|.|TRBV5-5
CASSVGPPTDTQYF
TGTGCCAGCAGCGTGGGACCCCCCACAGATACGCAGTATTTT
>few|TRBJ2-7|TRBD2|TRBV5-6
CASSGGTSVEQYF
TGTGCCAGCAGTGGGGGGACTAGCGTTGAGCAGTACTTC
>many|TRBJ2-5|TRBD2|TRBV20-1
CSVQYWTSGRETQYF
TGCAGTGTCCAGTACTGGACTAGCGGGAGGGAGACCCAGTACTTC
>.|TRBJ1-1|.|TRBV7-9
CASNTNRNTEAFF
TGTGCCAGCAACACTAATCGTAACACTGAAGCTTTCTTT
>.|TRBJ2-7|.|TRBV7-2
CASSLQAESAYEQYF
TGTGCCAGCAGCTTACAAGCCGAGTCCGCCTACGAGCAGTACTTC
>.|TRBJ1-6|.|TRBV18
CASSMGRSDPLHF
TGTGCCAGCTCTATGGGGCGGAGTGATCCCCTCCACTTT
>few|TRBJ2-2|TRBD1|TRBV7-9
CASSIDRGRTGELFF
TGTGCCAGCAGCATCGACAGGGGGCGCACCGGGGAGCTGTTTTTT
>few|TRBJ2-4|TRBD1|TRBV7-8
CASSGRGLDGNIQYF
TGTGCCAGCAGCGGCAGGGGGCTGGATGGAAACATTCAGTACTTC
>many|TRBJ2-5|TRBD2|TRBV28
CASRTSGRGQGETQYF
TGTGCCAGCAGAACTAGCGGGAGAGGGCAGGGAGAGACCCAGTACTTC
>few|TRBJ2-7|.|TRBV27
CASSPIRSYEQYF
TGTGCCAGCAGCCCCATAAGATCCTACGAGCAGTACTTC
>.|TRBJ2-7|TRBD2|TRBV19
CASSTGGPREQYF
TGTGCCAGTAGTACGGGAGGGCCGCGCGAGCAGTACTTC
>.|TRBJ1-6|TRBD1|TRBV6-5
CASSYTGQGKSPLHF
TGTGCCAGCAGTTACACGGGACAGGGTAAATCACCCCTCCACTTT
>.|TRBJ2-5|.|TRBV12-3/TRBV12-4
CATQRVSQETQYF
TGTGCCACCCAGAGGGTTTCTCAAGAGACCCAGTACTTC
>few|TRBJ2-7|TRBD1|TRBV6-2/TRBV6-3
CASRGPRDRATAQYF
TGTGCCAGCAGAGGCCCCCGGGACAGGGCTACGGCGCAGTACTTC
>.|TRBJ1-1|.|TRBV5-8
CASSQMTRNTEAFF
TGTGCCAGCAGCCAGATGACACGGAACACTGAAGCTTTCTTT
>many|TRBJ2-6|TRBD1|TRBV28
CASSLWGQGSGANVLTF
TGTGCCAGCAGTTTATGGGGACAGGGGTCTGGGGCCAACGTCCTGACTTTC
>few|TRBJ1-3|TRBD1|TRBV5-5
CASSPTGTGGNTIYF
TGTGCCAGCAGCCCGACGGGGACAGGCGGAAACACCATATATTTT
>few|TRBJ2-7|.|TRBV20-1
CSARSGGTHEQYF
TGCAGTGCTAGGTCAGGGGGGACCCACGAGCAGTACTTC
>few|TRBJ1-2|.|TRBV19
CASTGPTYGYTF
TGTGCCAGTACGGGACCAACTTATGGCTACACCTTC
>.|TRBJ2-2|TRBD2|TRBV25-1
CASSEYGEGNTGELFF
TGTGCCAGCAGTGAATACGGGGAGGGGAACACCGGGGAGCTGTTTTTT
>.|TRBJ2-5|.|TRBV5-6
CASSLVSSIQETQYF
TGTGCCAGCAGCTTGGTTAGTTCGATCCAAGAGACCCAGTACTTC
>.|TRBJ2-7|TRBD1|TRBV5-1
CASTLGTGQEQYF
TGCGCCAGCACCCTCGGGACAGGGCAAGAGCAGTACTTC
>.|TRBJ2-2|.|TRBV10-3
CAIRDSRGTSPGELFF
TGTGCCATCAGGGACTCACGGGGGACCTCCCCCGGGGAGCTGTTTTTT
>many|TRBJ2-1|TRBD2|TRBV14
CASSRLAGSNEQFF
TGTGCCAGCAGCCGCCTAGCGGGGAGCAATGAGCAGTTCTTC